This T cell receptor beta chain was sequenced for a study of shared clonotypes between healthy human individuals. Looking at the study overall: Donors had three CD4 naive, three CD4 memory, two CD8 naive and one CD8 memory plate apiece.

Profiling relied on immunoSEQ multiplex PCR, and the TCRdb table lists in-frame clones only, not all of them. The sample comprises some 2,500,000 clones, 85% to 95% of which are singletons, and 0.37% rests with the top ten. V shed 0 bases and J 5 bases; nucleotides not matched to a gene: 5. Germline-derived CDR1 and CDR2 are SQVTM and ANQGSEA. The CDR3 runs 15 residues. The origin of this receptor is a young man in good health. Some clones in this sample may be carry-over from other donors' samples. Sequencing input: naive CD4+ T cells from PBMCs. Sample subset: CD45RA+ positively selected. The gene calls are TRBV29-1 and TRBJ2-2, with TRBD2 matching 8 bases. CDR3 loop: CSVEDRSGRTGELFF. The CDR3, as DNA: TGCAGCGTTGAAGATCGCAGCGGGAGAACCGGGGAGCTGTTTTTT.